The T cell receptor beta chain described here comes from a study of cytomegalovirus exposure and HLA in healthy donors. Study-level information: The early release's HLA-typed donors yielded approximately 81 million unique TCRs.

This clone showed up just once. Its target is unknown. Notes on the study in general: Accounts indicate the classifier identified cytomegalovirus status with strong specificity and sensitivity. V- and J-gene trimming of TCR beta was linked (in a later analysis) to a missense DCLRE1C variant.

PCR involved 60 Vbeta and 13 Jbeta primers. Per the authors' pipeline: It was a later analysis that counted about 80 million unique TCR beta chains, of which about 10 million were shared. Using immunoSEQ multiplex PCR, the repertoire was profiled, and TCRdb retains in-frame clones only, with some absent. The DNA was the basis for D and trimming; V, J and clone size are from that table. The table has around 120,000 clones, about four fifths seen once. The origin of this receptor is a human donor in good health. What was sequenced was PBMCs.

In DNA form, the CDR3 reads TGCGCCAGCAGCCCCAATCCAGGGGTGTGGAACACTGAAGCTTTCTTT. Its protein product is CASSPNPGVWNTEAFF. The chain uses TRBV4-1 and TRBJ1-1, with a tentative D call TRBD1 (6 bases). Per germline, CDR1 MGHRA and CDR2 YSYEKL. Between the trimmed V and J ends, which lost 4 bases and 1 base, there was a span of 16 bases. This CDR3 has 16 residues.